One sample yielded the 11 T cell receptor beta chains listed below, sequenced in a study of blood T cells in healthy people across ages. A second PCR, run for about 6 to 11 cycles, used a sample-barcoded 5' primer plus a J-beta primer mix. TCRdb reprocessed the 5' RACE reads via MiXCR and lists one record per CDR3 protein. Of about 1.8 million distinct CDR3 sequences listed, roughly 52% are singletons. Sequenced material: blood. The origin of the receptors is a woman aged 40 to 50 in good health.

This clonotype was found a few times. The chain employs TRBV20-1 and TRBJ2-1; no definite D call. With 6 bases removed from V and 9 bases from J, the gap between germline ends came to 9 bases. CDR1 is DFQATT and CDR2 is SNEGSKA in the germline V gene (reference sequence). The CDR3 extends over 10 amino acids. Here the CDR3 reads CSASTGEQFF. CDR3 nucleotides: TGCAGTGCATCGACCGGTGAGCAGTTCTTC.

As to this clonotype: Just one base apart from a much larger clone, this may be a read error. The rearrangement links TRBV29-1 to TRBJ2-1; D perhaps matches TRBD1 (5 bases). The CDR3 consists of 13 residues. In germline, CDR1 is SQVTM, CDR2 ANQGSEA. The CDR3 DNA follows: TGCAGCGTCCCCACTGGGGCGTCCAATGTGCAGTTCTTC. Amino acid sequence: CSVPTGASNVQFF.

This clonotype was seen just once. The rearrangement joins TRBV27 to TRBJ2-1; either TRBD1 or TRBD2 may fit D (5 bases each). Near its end, the DNA agrees better with TRBJ2-7, so the J call may be wrong. This CDR3 region has 16 residues. Germline lookup yields CDR1 MNHEY and CDR2 SMNVEV (reference sequence). The DNA for the CDR3 is TGTGCCAGCAGTTTCTTACAGGCCGGGACCTACAATGAGCAGTACTTC. The encoded protein is CASSFLQAGTYNEQYF.

This clonotype occurred a few times. The rearrangement uses TRBV2 and TRBJ2-1; possibly TRBD1 or TRBD2 for D (5 bases each). Looked up from germline, CDR1 is SNHLY and CDR2 is FYNNEI. This CDR3 has 14 residues. The V and J ends lost 8 bases and 6 bases respectively, with 17 bases between them. Written as DNA, the CDR3 is TGTGCCAGCTGCGGCTACGGGGCCGGCAATGAGCAGTTCTTC. It codes for CASCGYGAGNEQFF.

The chain recombines TRBV7-2 with TRBJ1-5; D is unclear. Trimming pared 1 base from V and 6 bases from J, leaving 16 bases between. CDR3 length equals 16 residues. Germline V lookup: CDR1 SGHTA, CDR2 FQGNSA. The CDR3 reads CASSLESPGLGQPQHF. The CDR3 DNA is TGTGCCAGCAGCTTAGAATCTCCGGGTCTGGGTCAGCCCCAGCATTTT.

V is TRBV7-9 and J is TRBJ2-7; D is unresolved. Germline-derived CDR1 and CDR2 are SEHNR and FQNEAQ (reference sequence). Trimming pared 5 bases from V and 1 base from J, leaving 18 bases between. This CDR3 region has 16 residues. The CDR3 DNA is TGTGCCAGCAGCAGCCAAGGGCAACCCCGTTCCTACGAGCAGTACTTC. Amino acids: CASSSQGQPRSYEQYF.

This sequence joins TRBV4-2 and TRBJ1-1, with D perhaps matching TRBD1 (5 bases). Trimming pared 0 bases from V and 1 base from J, leaving 15 bases between. The CDR3 is 17 amino acids. Germline V CDR1 and CDR2: LGHNA, YNFKEQ. Written as DNA, the CDR3 is TGTGCCAGCAGCCAAGATGCCTGGGACCGCGAGAACACTGAAGCTTTCTTT. Protein product: CASSQDAWDRENTEAFF.

V gene TRBV3-1 combines with J gene TRBJ1-2, with TRBD1 identical over 9 bases. V dropped 4 bases and J dropped 6; count of bases not matched to a gene: 9. The CDR3 contains 15 residues. Germline V CDR1 and CDR2: LGHDT, YNNKEL (reference sequence). The CDR3 loop reads CASSRGTGGKDGYTF. CDR3 nucleotides: TGTGCCAGCAGCCGGGGTACAGGGGGCAAGGATGGCTACACCTTC. Drawing the rest from reference TRBV3-1 and TRBJ1-2, the complete variable domain is DTAVSQTPKYLVTQMGNDKSIKCEQNLGHDTMYWYKQDSKKFLKIMFSYNNKELIINETVPNRFSPKSPDKAHLNLHINSLELGDSAVYFCASSRGTGGKDGYTFGSGTRLTVV.

The V gene is TRBV4-3, the J gene TRBJ1-5, with TRBD1 identical over 7 bases. This CDR3 is built from 17 residues. The V gene's germline CDR1 is LGHNA and CDR2 YSLEER. Trimming at V came to 2 bases and at J to 1 base, leaving 8 bases not matched to a gene. In DNA form, the CDR3 reads TGCGCCAGCAGCCAAAGCCCGGAGGGACAGAGCAATCAGCCCCAGCATTTT. Its protein is CASSQSPEGQSNQPQHF.

This chain uses TRBV6-5 with TRBJ1-6; TRBD1 is a possible D gene (6 bases). Germline CDR1 reads MNHEY; CDR2 reads SVGAGI. This CDR3 region has 16 residues. V was pared by 5 bases and J by 8 bases, with 19 bases between. CDR3 sequence: CASSPGAERVDSPLHF. CDR3 DNA sequence: TGTGCCAGCAGTCCAGGGGCCGAAAGGGTTGATTCACCCCTCCACTTT.

This chain connects TRBV11-2 to TRBJ2-5, with 7 bases that match TRBD2. Germline-derived CDR1 and CDR2 are SGHAT and FQNNGV. Trimming cost V 5 bases and J 0 bases; bases outside gene matches: 9. This CDR3 region has 16 residues. The CDR3 DNA reads as TGTGCCAGCAGCCCGGATAGCGGGCCATACCAAGAGACCCAGTACTTC. The encoded protein is CASSPDSGPYQETQYF.